The clone carrying this TCR beta chain has a count of ten or more. The antigen is undetermined. The data belong to a study of T-cell reconstitution after alpha-beta-depleted transplantation in children. A TCRbeta library incorporating unique molecular identifiers was prepared. TCRdb re-derived calls from the PCR reads in MiXCR, one entry per CDR3 protein. The sample lists roughly 100,000 distinct CDR3 sequences; around 6% were seen once. Study-level points and caveats: Newly produced T cells mostly accounted for T-cell counts and diversity one year post-transplant. Reports say that about two months after transplant, the alpha-beta T cells came out of several hundred graft clones that had expanded.

Trimming took 7 bases from V and 7 from J, leaving 7 bases between them. This CDR3 has 11 residues. This rearrangement joins TRBV12-3 or TRBV12-4 to TRBJ1-4; D is unresolved. Sequencing used PBMCs, mostly from graft donor cells, obtained 60 days after TCRalphabeta/CD19-depleted stem cell transplant. This TCR was recovered from a female patient between 2 and 15 years old who had a stem cell transplant for Fanconi anemia, so the T cells may come from the graft donor. The CDR3 DNA reads TGTGCCAGCACGATGGGTGAAAAACTGTTTTTT. It specifies CASTMGEKLFF.